This T cell receptor beta chain was obtained from a study of spatial heterogeneity in lung cancer. TCR cDNA molecules each carried a unique molecular identifier. TCRdb passed the 5' RACE reads through MiXCR, listing each CDR3 protein once. The table lists tens of thousands of distinct CDR3 sequences, less than 15% of them singletons, with just over 40% in the top ten. This clonotype appeared a few times. Germline CDR1 and CDR2: MDHEN and SYDVKM. The CDR3 length is 13 residues. Trimming stripped 1 base from V and 8 bases from J, with 9 bases between. This sample's time point: sample taken at primary tumor resection. Whole RNA came from tumor, nontumor lung or frozen PBMC and was sequenced without being sorted. The 60 to 80 donors had untreated early-stage non-small cell lung cancer.

The sequence derives from a male donor with early-stage non-small cell lung cancer. Sequences were derived from PBMCs, sampled at surgery. The gene calls are TRBV28 and TRBJ2-4, with a tentative D call TRBD1 (6 bases). The DNA of the CDR3 is TGTGCCAGCAGTTTATCAGGGGCGGACATTCAGTACTTC. It is translated as CASSLSGADIQYF.